This TCR beta chain was captured by sequencing in a study of T cell responses to AZD1222 COVID-19 vaccine. General study findings and limits: Sampling that yielded the repertoires occurred only after the peak T cell response. Nearly half of spike-specific TCRs reportedly go after variant regions that carry no mutations.

The CDR3 loop spans 16 amino acids. The trim removed 0 bases at V and 7 bases at J, leaving 9 bases unmatched. Germline CDR1 reads LGHDT; CDR2 reads YNNKEL (reference sequence). Only in-frame clones appear in the TCRdb table, and some are missing; sequencing was by immunoSEQ multiplex PCR. Of 93,000 or so clones detected, about nine tenths appear once; the ten largest clones hold about 41%. For this clone: Its antigen remains unknown.

This clonotype was sampled from an adult in good health. Sequencing used peripheral blood, obtained on day 0 of AZD1222 vaccination. The chain uses TRBV3-1 (or the pseudogene TRBV3-2) and TRBJ2-1; 7 nucleotides match TRBD2. The CDR3 bases are TGTGCCAGCAGCCAAGAAAGAGGGAGGGGACGAAATGAGCAGTTCTTC. Translation gives CASSQERGRGRNEQFF.